These T cell receptor beta chains were read from a single sample in a study of cytomegalovirus exposure and HLA in healthy donors. Profiled with immunoSEQ multiplex PCR; TCRdb holds only in-frame clones, not every one. This repertoire shows nearly 200,000 clones, around 80% found once; its top ten account for 13%. What was sequenced was PBMCs. The receptor set was obtained from a woman aged 30 to 39 in good health and CMV-seropositive. CDR3s include the opening cysteine and the closing phenylalanine or tryptophan. Each record gives: V gene, J gene, D gene, clone size, CDR3 DNA, CDR3 protein. The D gene is left open where the match is weak. Some rows mark clone size as missing; the rest say once, few, many or name a class of expanded clone.

v_gene: TRBV7-8; j_gene: TRBJ1-5; d_gene: TRBD1; abundance: -; CDR3nt: TGTGCCAGCAGCCCACAGGGGAATTACCAGCCCCAGCATTTT; CDR3aa: CASSPQGNYQPQHF
v_gene: TRBV10-3; j_gene: TRBJ2-7; d_gene: TRBD2; abundance: -; CDR3nt: TGTGCCACCACCGGGGGGACCGAGCAGTACTTC; CDR3aa: CATTGGTEQYF
v_gene: TRBV29-1; j_gene: TRBJ2-5; d_gene: TRBD1; abundance: -; CDR3nt: TGCAGCGTTGAAGGCCGGGACAGTCAAGAGACCCAGTACTTC; CDR3aa: CSVEGRDSQETQYF
v_gene: TRBV4-2; j_gene: TRBJ2-7; d_gene: TRBD1; abundance: -; CDR3nt: TGTGCCAGCAGCGCAACGGGACAGGGACTCTACGAGCAGTACTTC; CDR3aa: CASSATGQGLYEQYF
v_gene: TRBV10-3; j_gene: TRBJ1-1; d_gene: -; abundance: few; CDR3nt: TGTGCCATCAGCCCTGCTCGGGGGGACACTGAAGCTTTCTTT; CDR3aa: CAISPARGDTEAFF
v_gene: TRBV6-4; j_gene: TRBJ2-1; d_gene: -; abundance: -; CDR3nt: TGTGCCAGCAGTGACCGGGGTTCCTACAATGAGCAGTTCTTC; CDR3aa: CASSDRGSYNEQFF
v_gene: TRBV5-6; j_gene: TRBJ1-1; d_gene: -; abundance: -; CDR3nt: -; CDR3aa: CASSFGPGTFF
v_gene: TRBV27; j_gene: TRBJ2-2; d_gene: -; abundance: -; CDR3nt: TGTGCCAGCAGTTTCTTTAGACCCCAGACAGGTAGATCGAACACCGGGGAGCTGTTTTTT; CDR3aa: CASSFFRPQTGRSNTGELFF
v_gene: TRBV4-2; j_gene: TRBJ2-7; d_gene: -; abundance: -; CDR3nt: TGTGCCAGCAGCCAATCCGGGAGAGACTACGAGCAGTACTTC; CDR3aa: CASSQSGRDYEQYF
v_gene: TRBV7-8; j_gene: TRBJ2-7; d_gene: -; abundance: -; CDR3nt: TGTGCCAGCAGCCTTTGGGTGGGGCCGACCTACGAGCAGTACTTC; CDR3aa: CASSLWVGPTYEQYF
v_gene: TRBV19; j_gene: TRBJ2-2; d_gene: -; abundance: -; CDR3nt: TGTGCCAGTAGTATCCTAGGAACCGGGGAGCTGTTTTTT; CDR3aa: CASSILGTGELFF
v_gene: TRBV5-1; j_gene: TRBJ2-1; d_gene: -; abundance: -; CDR3nt: TGCGCCAGCAGCTTTTCGGTACTAAGCTCCTACAATGAGCAGTTCTTC; CDR3aa: CASSFSVLSSYNEQFF
v_gene: TRBV15; j_gene: TRBJ1-3; d_gene: -; abundance: -; CDR3nt: TGTGCCACCAGCACCAAACAGAGCTCTGGAAACACCATATATTTT; CDR3aa: CATSTKQSSGNTIYF
v_gene: TRBV18; j_gene: TRBJ2-5; d_gene: TRBD2; abundance: few; CDR3nt: TGTGCCAGCTCACTGGGACTAGAAGAGACCCAGTACTTC; CDR3aa: CASSLGLEETQYF
v_gene: TRBV7-9; j_gene: TRBJ1-3; d_gene: -; abundance: once; CDR3nt: TGTGCCAGCAGACCTACAGGGAACTCTGGAAACACCATATATTTT; CDR3aa: CASRPTGNSGNTIYF
v_gene: TRBV4-1; j_gene: TRBJ2-5; d_gene: TRBD1; abundance: -; CDR3nt: TGCGCCAGCAGCGTCCAAGGCCCGGGGACAGCCAAAGAGACCCAGTACTTC; CDR3aa: CASSVQGPGTAKETQYF
v_gene: TRBV29-1; j_gene: TRBJ2-3; d_gene: TRBD2; abundance: -; CDR3nt: TGCAGCGTTGCCTGGGCGCTAGCGGTTTCCGATACGCAGTATTTT; CDR3aa: CSVAWALAVSDTQYF
v_gene: TRBV30; j_gene: TRBJ1-3; d_gene: -; abundance: -; CDR3nt: TGTGCCTGGAGTCCCGGACTTGGAAACACCATATATTTT; CDR3aa: CAWSPGLGNTIYF
v_gene: TRBV6-5; j_gene: TRBJ2-1; d_gene: -; abundance: -; CDR3nt: TGTGCCAGCAGCTCGCTATACAATGAGCAGTTCTTC; CDR3aa: CASSSLYNEQFF
v_gene: TRBV5-1; j_gene: TRBJ2-7; d_gene: -; abundance: -; CDR3nt: TGCGCCAGCAGCGATACAGGAAAGGGTCTCAGCGAGCAGTACTTC; CDR3aa: CASSDTGKGLSEQYF
v_gene: TRBV11-2; j_gene: TRBJ2-7; d_gene: -; abundance: -; CDR3nt: TGTGCCAGCAGCCGCTCTACCGGGAACTACGAGCAGTACTTC; CDR3aa: CASSRSTGNYEQYF
v_gene: TRBV2; j_gene: TRBJ1-2; d_gene: -; abundance: -; CDR3nt: TGTGCCAGCAGGGTTTTCGGTTCCGATGGCTACACCTTC; CDR3aa: CASRVFGSDGYTF
v_gene: TRBV6-1; j_gene: TRBJ2-7; d_gene: -; abundance: -; CDR3nt: TGTGCCAGCAGTGAAGAGTTGAGCTCCTACGAGCAGTACTTC; CDR3aa: CASSEELSSYEQYF
v_gene: TRBV19; j_gene: TRBJ1-2; d_gene: -; abundance: -; CDR3nt: TGTGCCAGTAGTTCCCCTTCGATCAGGCGATTGAACTATGGCTACACCTTC; CDR3aa: CASSSPSIRRLNYGYTF
v_gene: TRBV4-2; j_gene: TRBJ2-5; d_gene: TRBD2; abundance: -; CDR3nt: TGTGCCAGCAGCCAAGTTCTAGCGGGAAGGCAAGAGACCCAGTACTTC; CDR3aa: CASSQVLAGRQETQYF
v_gene: TRBV19; j_gene: TRBJ1-1; d_gene: -; abundance: -; CDR3nt: TGTGCCAGTAGTCCCGACAGGTGGAACACTGAAGCTTTCTTT; CDR3aa: CASSPDRWNTEAFF
v_gene: TRBV19; j_gene: TRBJ2-3; d_gene: -; abundance: -; CDR3nt: TGTGCCAGTAGCCCCCAGTCAGGAGATACGCAGTATTTT; CDR3aa: CASSPQSGDTQYF
v_gene: TRBV5-1; j_gene: TRBJ2-5; d_gene: TRBD2; abundance: -; CDR3nt: TGCGCCAGCAGCTTGGGAGTAGCGGGAGGCTTCTGGGCAGGGGAGACCCAGTACTTC; CDR3aa: CASSLGVAGGFWAGETQYF
v_gene: TRBV28; j_gene: TRBJ2-3; d_gene: -; abundance: -; CDR3nt: TGTGCCAGCAGTTTACCCCCTAGGCTCACAGATACGCAGTATTTT; CDR3aa: CASSLPPRLTDTQYF
v_gene: TRBV7-3; j_gene: TRBJ2-1; d_gene: TRBD2; abundance: -; CDR3nt: TGTGCCAGCAGCTTATTACCCACTGTCGGGGGGGAGCAGTTCTTC; CDR3aa: CASSLLPTVGGEQFF
v_gene: TRBV18; j_gene: TRBJ2-2; d_gene: TRBD1; abundance: -; CDR3nt: TGTGCCAGCTCAGGGGACAGGGACACCGGGGAGCTGTTTTTT; CDR3aa: CASSGDRDTGELFF
v_gene: TRBV25-1; j_gene: TRBJ1-2; d_gene: TRBD1; abundance: -; CDR3nt: TGTGCCAGCCGGGACAGGGAGTGGGGCTACACCTTC; CDR3aa: CASRDREWGYTF
v_gene: TRBV6-6; j_gene: TRBJ2-3; d_gene: TRBD2; abundance: -; CDR3nt: TGTGCCAGCGCTACGGGAGGAACAGATACGCAGTATTTT; CDR3aa: CASATGGTDTQYF
v_gene: TRBV5-1; j_gene: TRBJ2-7; d_gene: -; abundance: -; CDR3nt: TGCGCCAGCAGCTTGGAACTAGTTAACTACGAGCAGTACTTC; CDR3aa: CASSLELVNYEQYF
v_gene: TRBV11-2; j_gene: TRBJ2-2; d_gene: TRBD2; abundance: -; CDR3nt: TGTGCCAGCAGCTTACGTATCGGACTAGCGGGAGCATCCGGGGAGCTGTTTTTT; CDR3aa: CASSLRIGLAGASGELFF
v_gene: TRBV27; j_gene: TRBJ2-1; d_gene: -; abundance: -; CDR3nt: TGTGCCAGCAGTTGGCCCACTAGGCAAGCTGAGCAGTTCTTC; CDR3aa: CASSWPTRQAEQFF
v_gene: TRBV11-1; j_gene: TRBJ2-7; d_gene: TRBD1; abundance: few; CDR3nt: TGTGCCAGCAGCATGGACAGGGACGAGCAGTACTTC; CDR3aa: CASSMDRDEQYF
v_gene: TRBV1; j_gene: TRBJ1-3; d_gene: -; abundance: few; CDR3nt: TGCACCAGCAGCCAAGATGACAGGGAGCATGGAAACACCATATATTTT; CDR3aa: CTSSQDDREHGNTIYF
v_gene: TRBV7-2; j_gene: TRBJ1-2; d_gene: -; abundance: -; CDR3nt: TGTGCCAGCAGCTTAGTAGGCGGCAACAACTATGGCTACACCTTC; CDR3aa: CASSLVGGNNYGYTF
v_gene: TRBV10-3; j_gene: TRBJ1-1; d_gene: TRBD1; abundance: -; CDR3nt: TGTGCCATCAGTGAGAGGGGGCGCGGGTGGAACACTGAAGCTTTCTTT; CDR3aa: CAISERGRGWNTEAFF
v_gene: TRBV11-2; j_gene: TRBJ2-7; d_gene: -; abundance: few; CDR3nt: TGTGCCAGCAGCGTTAGACAGGAACAAGCCGGGCAGTACTTC; CDR3aa: CASSVRQEQAGQYF
v_gene: TRBV6-1; j_gene: TRBJ2-7; d_gene: TRBD2; abundance: -; CDR3nt: TGTGCCAGCAGTGAAGTTGATAAGCTAGCGGGAGAAACCTACGAGCAGTACTTC; CDR3aa: CASSEVDKLAGETYEQYF
v_gene: TRBV13; j_gene: TRBJ2-7; d_gene: -; abundance: -; CDR3nt: TGTGCCAGCAGCTTCCCAGGTGGCGAGCAGTACTTC; CDR3aa: CASSFPGGEQYF
v_gene: TRBV4-1; j_gene: TRBJ1-1; d_gene: TRBD1; abundance: once; CDR3nt: TGCGCCAGCAGCCCTACGACCGGGACAGGGTTGAACACTGAAGCTTTCTTT; CDR3aa: CASSPTTGTGLNTEAFF
v_gene: TRBV4-1; j_gene: TRBJ2-2; d_gene: TRBD1; abundance: -; CDR3nt: TGCGCCAGCAGCCCCAGGGGGGACAGGGACACCGGGGAGCTGTTTTTT; CDR3aa: CASSPRGDRDTGELFF
v_gene: TRBV10-3; j_gene: TRBJ2-3; d_gene: -; abundance: -; CDR3nt: TGTGCCATCGGACTAGTCGGGGGGCACACAGATACGCAGTATTTT; CDR3aa: CAIGLVGGHTDTQYF
v_gene: TRBV19; j_gene: TRBJ1-2; d_gene: -; abundance: few; CDR3nt: TGTGCCAGTAGTATTAGCGGCGGCGACTCGGGCTACACCTTC; CDR3aa: CASSISGGDSGYTF
v_gene: TRBV18; j_gene: TRBJ2-7; d_gene: TRBD1; abundance: few; CDR3nt: TGTGCCAGCTCACCACCGGCGGGACAGGGGTTCGAGCAGTACTTC; CDR3aa: CASSPPAGQGFEQYF
v_gene: TRBV27; j_gene: TRBJ1-2; d_gene: TRBD1; abundance: few; CDR3nt: TGTGCCAGCAGTTTAACGGGACAGGGGGTTTCTGGCTACACCTTC; CDR3aa: CASSLTGQGVSGYTF
v_gene: TRBV4-2; j_gene: TRBJ2-5; d_gene: TRBD2; abundance: few; CDR3nt: TGTGCCAGCAGACAAGACGGGACTAGCGGCCAAGAGACCCAGTACTTC; CDR3aa: CASRQDGTSGQETQYF